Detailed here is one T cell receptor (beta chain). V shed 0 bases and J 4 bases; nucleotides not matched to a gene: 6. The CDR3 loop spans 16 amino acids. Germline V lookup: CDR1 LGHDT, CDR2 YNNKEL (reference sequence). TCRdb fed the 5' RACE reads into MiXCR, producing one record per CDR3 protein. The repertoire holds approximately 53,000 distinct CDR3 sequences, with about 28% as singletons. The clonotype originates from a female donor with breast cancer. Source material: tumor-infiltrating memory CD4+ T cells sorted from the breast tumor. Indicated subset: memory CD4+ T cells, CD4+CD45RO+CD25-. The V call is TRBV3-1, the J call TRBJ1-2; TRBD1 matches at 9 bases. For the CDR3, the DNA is TGTGCCAGCAGCCAAGATCGAGGACAGGGGACCTATGGCTACACCTTC. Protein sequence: CASSQDRGQGTYGYTF.